The 14 T cell receptor beta chains in this list originate from one sample, sequenced in a study of blood T cell repertoires in COVID-19. Assay used: immunoSEQ multiplex PCR; TCRdb lists only in-frame clones, some missing. The sample includes about 72,000 clones, about 80% of them seen just once. Material: peripheral blood. These receptors originate from a human donor in a cohort sampled during active COVID-19.

This clone was counted only a few times. The CDR3 bases are TGTGCCAGCAGTTACGATAGACTCAATGGCTACACCTTC. It specifies CASSYDRLNGYTF. V and J are TRBV6-5 and TRBJ1-2; D not certain. The V and J ends lost 2 bases and 6 bases respectively, with 10 bases between them. Germline V CDR1 and CDR2: MNHEY, SVGAGI. There are 13 residues in the CDR3.

This clone was counted a few times. For the CDR3, the DNA is TGTGCCTGGAGCCCTATTGTTGAAGCTTTCTTT. Protein product: CAWSPIVEAFF. The rearrangement uses TRBV30 and TRBJ1-1; D not resolved. The CDR3 sequence is 11 residues long. Germline lookup yields CDR1 GTSNPN and CDR2 SVGIG (reference sequence). Trimming cost V 3 bases and J 7 bases, with 9 bases left between them.

Notes on this clone: A junction boundary mismatches the germline segment, possibly from a read error. V usage is TRBV3-1 (or the pseudogene TRBV3-2) and J usage is TRBJ1-4; 10 bases are shared with TRBD1. Germline V gene sequence: CDR1 LGHDT, CDR2 YNNKEL (reference sequence). This CDR3 is 13 amino acids long. The CDR3 DNA reads as TGTGCCAGCAGCACCCAACCGGGGACAGGGGCGGTTTTT. This translates into CASSTQPGTGAVF.

A few counts support this clone. V gene TRBV5-4 combines with J gene TRBJ2-3, with TRBD1 matching over 8 bases. Germline CDR1 is SGHNT and CDR2 is YYREEE (reference sequence). This CDR3 spans 16 amino acids. After removal of 5 bases from V and 0 bases from J, the junction contained 8 bases not matched to a gene. The CDR3 coding sequence is TGTGCCAGCAGACAGGGACAGGTATCTAGCACAGATACGCAGTATTTT. It codes for CASRQGQVSSTDTQYF.

The chain links TRBV6-5 to TRBJ2-3, with 7 bases identical to TRBD2. The CDR3 is 12 residues long. Losses at the gene ends were 7 bases for V and 6 bases for J; bases not matched to a gene: 4. The germline gives CDR1 MNHEY, CDR2 SVGAGI. The chain's CDR3 is CASTDGGDTQYF. The CDR3 nucleotides are TGTGCCAGCACCGACGGGGGGGATACGCAGTATTTT.

DNA for the CDR3: TGTGCCAGTAGTAGGGGACAGGCCTTTAATGAAAAACTGTTTTTT. Its translation: CASSRGQAFNEKLFF. The rearrangement joins TRBV19 to TRBJ1-4; 8 nucleotides align to TRBD1. Germline CDR1 is LNHDA and CDR2 is SQIVND (reference sequence). CDR3 length: 15 amino acids. V dropped 4 bases and J dropped 4; count of bases not matched to a gene: 5.

This sequence joins TRBV9 and TRBJ2-7; D may be TRBD1 (5 bases). Germline V lookup: CDR1 SGDLS, CDR2 YYNGEE. V gave up 3 bases and J gave up 3 bases, with 19 bases separating them. CDR3 length: 16 residues. The DNA for the CDR3 is TGTGCCAGCAGCGCCCGACCGGTGACAGATTTCTACGAGCAGTACTTC. Its protein product is CASSARPVTDFYEQYF. Full variable domain (remainder filled in from reference TRBV9 and TRBJ2-7): DSGVTQTPKHLITATGQRVTLRCSPRSGDLSVYWYQQSLDQGLQFLIQYYNGEERAKGNILERFSAQQFPDLHSELNLSSLELGDSALYFCASSARPVTDFYEQYFGPGTRLTVT.

The chain carries TRBV5-4 and TRBJ2-7, with D possibly TRBD2 on 6 matching bases. This CDR3 has 15 amino acids. Germline CDR1 is SGHNT and CDR2 is YYREEE (reference sequence). Trimming took 4 bases from V and 0 from J, leaving 14 bases between them. DNA of the CDR3: TGTGCCAGCAGCGGGGGTATCGGGAGCTCCTACGAGCAGTACTTC. Translated, it gives CASSGGIGSSYEQYF.

The chain employs TRBV7-9 and TRBJ2-5; TRBD2 is a possible D gene (6 bases). This CDR3 region has 17 residues. The V gene's germline CDR1 is SEHNR and CDR2 FQNEAQ (reference sequence). The V gene lost 5 bases and the J gene lost 4 bases, with 23 bases spanning the gap. CDR3 sequence: CASSPPRRLVRGETQYF. CDR3 DNA sequence: TGTGCCAGCAGCCCCCCCCGTCGACTAGTACGAGGAGAGACCCAGTACTTC.

The rearrangement joins TRBV5-6 to TRBJ1-2; possible D gene TRBD1, 6 bases. The CDR3 sequence is 14 residues long. From germline, CDR1 is SGHDT and CDR2 YYEEEE. Trimming stripped 0 bases from V and 12 bases from J, with 18 bases between. CDR3 nucleotides: TGTGCCAGCAGCTTGGTCGGGCAGGGGTTACTCCACACCTTC. Protein: CASSLVGQGLLHTF.

The rearrangement links TRBV29-1 to TRBJ1-1, with no clear D. V lost 6 bases and J lost 1, with 15 bases in between. This CDR3 contains 14 residues. CDR1 and CDR2 (germline): SQVTM, ANQGSEA. CDR3 nucleotide sequence: TGCAGCGTCAAAAACCGGGGAAGGAACACTGAAGCTTTCTTT. It encodes CSVKNRGRNTEAFF.

This chain uses TRBV27 with TRBJ1-6, with D possibly matching TRBD1 (5 bases). The CDR3 consists of 14 residues. Germline lookup yields CDR1 MNHEY and CDR2 SMNVEV (reference sequence). V was clipped by 6 bases and J by 7 bases, with 13 bases between them. This CDR3 reads CASRPGLENSPLHF. In DNA form, the CDR3 reads TGTGCCAGCAGACCGGGACTAGAGAATTCACCCCTCCACTTT.

The chain employs TRBV27 and TRBJ2-6; D uncertain. Between the trimmed V and J ends, which lost 6 bases and 2 bases, there was a span of 2 bases. This CDR3 has 12 residues. Germline CDR1 reads MNHEY; CDR2 reads SMNVEV (reference sequence). The CDR3 sequence is CASSAGANVLTF. The CDR3 nucleotides are TGTGCCAGCAGCGCTGGGGCCAACGTCCTGACTTTC.

V is TRBV30 and J is TRBJ2-2; tentative D call: TRBD2 (6 bases). V lost 4 bases, J lost 7 bases, and 22 bases lay in between. This CDR3 spans 16 amino acids. Germline V gene sequence: CDR1 GTSNPN, CDR2 SVGIG (reference sequence). CDR3 sequence (DNA): TGTGCCTGGATGGGCGTGGGGGGTTTTAGGAACGGGGAGCTGTTTTTT. It encodes CAWMGVGGFRNGELFF. Looking up the rest from reference TRBV30 and TRBJ2-2 gives the full variable domain: SQTIHQWPATLVQPVGSPLSLECTVEGTSNPNLYWYRQAAGRGLQLLFYSVGIGQISSEVPQNLSASRPQDRQFILSSKKLLLSDSGFYLCAWMGVGGFRNGELFFGEGSRLTVL.